This passage covers 2 T cell receptor beta chains from one sample sequenced in a study of blood T cells in healthy people across ages. Then a second PCR, running roughly 6 to 12 cycles, was carried out with a sample-barcoded 5' primer and a J-beta primer mix. TCRdb reprocessed the 5' RACE reads via MiXCR and lists one record per CDR3 protein. Seen here are more than 700,000 distinct CDR3 sequences, around 50% observed once, and the top ten hold over 15%. The sequencing sample was made of blood. These TCRs come from a man aged 80 or over in good health.

The J gene is TRBJ2-1, the V gene TRBV6-1, with 10 bases fitting TRBD1. With V trimmed by 8 bases and J by 5 bases, 9 bases remained unmatched. Germline CDR1 is MNHNS and CDR2 is SASEGT. The CDR3 covers 15 residues. The CDR3 spells CASSPPGTGDNEQFF. The CDR3 DNA reads TGTGCCAGCTCTCCCCCCGGGACAGGGGACAATGAGCAGTTCTTC.

J is TRBJ2-7 and V is TRBV5-6, with 10 nucleotides matching TRBD2. V shed 1 base, J shed 2 bases, and the junction held 3 bases outside the gene matches. The CDR3 consists of 15 residues. Germline CDR1 and CDR2: SGHDT and YYEEEE. In nucleotides, the CDR3 is TGTGCCAGCAGCTTGATCACTAGCGGGACCTACGAGCAGTACTTC. It specifies CASSLITSGTYEQYF.